This T cell receptor beta chain was identified in a study of T cells in Graves' hyperthyroidism and ophthalmopathy. TCR beta CDR3 region amplification was performed from RNA transcripts. The TCR CDR3 was amplified in a first-round RT-PCR using the HTBI primer set. Each CDR3 protein gets one entry after TCRdb re-called the multiplex PCR reads with MiXCR. The table shows around 400,000 distinct CDR3 sequences, with approximately 13% occurring only once. The CDR3 spans 16 residues. V was shortened by 7 bases and J by 1 base, with 16 bases between the two germline ends. This clonotype was picked up many times.

Sample: blood. The chain links TRBV12-3 or TRBV12-4 to TRBJ2-2; D is unresolved. The sequence was obtained from a woman between 18 and 29 years old with Graves' hyperthyroidism. The CDR3 region is CASNPTFGQNTGELFF. The DNA of the CDR3 is TGTGCCAGCAATCCGACGTTTGGGCAGAACACCGGGGAGCTGTTTTTT.